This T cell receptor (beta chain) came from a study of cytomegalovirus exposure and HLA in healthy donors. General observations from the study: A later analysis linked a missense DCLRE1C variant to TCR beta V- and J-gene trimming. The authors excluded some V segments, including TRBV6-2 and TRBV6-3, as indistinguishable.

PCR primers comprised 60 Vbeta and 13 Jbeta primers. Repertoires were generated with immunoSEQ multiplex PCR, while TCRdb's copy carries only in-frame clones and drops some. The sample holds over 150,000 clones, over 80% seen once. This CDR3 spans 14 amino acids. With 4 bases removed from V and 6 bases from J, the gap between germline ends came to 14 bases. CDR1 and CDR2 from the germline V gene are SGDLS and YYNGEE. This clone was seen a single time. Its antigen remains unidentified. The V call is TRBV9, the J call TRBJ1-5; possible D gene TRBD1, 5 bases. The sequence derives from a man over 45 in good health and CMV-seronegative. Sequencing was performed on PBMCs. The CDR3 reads CASSRGGNSQPQHF. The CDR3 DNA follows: TGTGCCAGCAGCCGGGGGGGTAACAGTCAGCCCCAGCATTTT.